This TCR beta chain was recovered during a study of blood T cell repertoires in COVID-19. Study-wide background: COVID-19 samples from acute and convalescent phases originated in the United States, Italy and Spain.

As processed by the authors: Estimation of nucleated cell counts was performed using reference gene primer amplification. The method was immunoSEQ multiplex PCR; TCRdb's version includes in-frame clones alone and lacks a portion of them. That table gives V, J and clone size, and the DNA gave D and trimming. The repertoire holds a few hundred thousand clones, with roughly 80% as singletons. Living in 24 US areas, the participants were between roughly 18 and 90 years of age. In the 2 weeks before study entry, exposed participants met a COVID-19 case, which was PCR-confirmed or clinician-diagnosed. This CDR3 has 13 amino acids. Trimming pared 2 bases from V and 9 bases from J, leaving 11 bases between. In germline, CDR1 is LGHDT, CDR2 YNNKEL (reference sequence).

The specimen was PBMCs or T cells enriched from blood (not recorded which). This clonotype was sampled from a man aged 40-49 years who had been exposed to COVID-19. The gene calls are TRBV3-1 (or the pseudogene TRBV3-2) and TRBJ2-1; TRBD2 is a possible D gene (6 bases). CDR3 coding DNA: TGTGCCAGCAGCCAACGCGTAGCGGCTGAGCAGTTCTTC. This sequence encodes CASSQRVAAEQFF.